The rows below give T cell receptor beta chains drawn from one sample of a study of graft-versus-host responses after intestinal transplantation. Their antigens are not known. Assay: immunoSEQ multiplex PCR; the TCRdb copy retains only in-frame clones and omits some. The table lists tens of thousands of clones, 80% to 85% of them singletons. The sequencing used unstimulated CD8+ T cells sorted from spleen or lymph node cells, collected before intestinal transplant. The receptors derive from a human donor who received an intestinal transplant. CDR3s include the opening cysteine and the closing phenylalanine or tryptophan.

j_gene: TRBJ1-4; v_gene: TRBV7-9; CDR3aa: CASSLDRFNNEKLFF
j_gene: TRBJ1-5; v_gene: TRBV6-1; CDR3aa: CASSTNSNQPQHF
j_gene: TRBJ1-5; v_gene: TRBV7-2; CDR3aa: CASSPTPRQGAGQPQHF
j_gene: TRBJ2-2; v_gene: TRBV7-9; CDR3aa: CASSLVWSLVTGELFF
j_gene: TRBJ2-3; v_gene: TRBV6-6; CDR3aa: CASSYPPHARTQYF
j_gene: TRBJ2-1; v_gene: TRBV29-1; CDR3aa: CSVHSGTGNNEQFF
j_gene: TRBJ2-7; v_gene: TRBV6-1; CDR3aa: CASSVGGEAIYEQYF
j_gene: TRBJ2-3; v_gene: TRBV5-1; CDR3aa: CASRIRTSGGWDTQYF
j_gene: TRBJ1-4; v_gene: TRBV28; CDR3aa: CASSLFTVLPRDRRIINEKLFF
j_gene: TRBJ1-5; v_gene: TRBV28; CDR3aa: CASSFPPDRARAYSNQPQHF
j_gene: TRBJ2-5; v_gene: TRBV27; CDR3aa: CASSSWLGAEETQYF
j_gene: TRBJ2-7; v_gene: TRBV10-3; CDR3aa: CAISEGQGASSYEQYF
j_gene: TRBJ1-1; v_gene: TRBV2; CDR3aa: CASSERQGTTEAFF
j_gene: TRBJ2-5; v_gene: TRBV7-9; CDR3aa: CASSLEDSPQETQYF